The present entry profiles one T cell receptor beta chain with its context. Its antigen is still unknown. This CDR3 has 14 amino acids. Trimming left V 5 bases short and J 3 bases short, with 13 bases between. The germline CDR1 and CDR2 sequences are SGHVS and FQNEAQ. The entry originates in a study of OX40 agonist ivuxolimab in advanced cancers. Study-wide context: The study reported partial responses in three patients: one hepatocellular carcinoma, two cutaneous melanoma.

Study-wide results and limits: In the 0.1 to 3.0 mg/kg range, CD4+ and CD8+ blood T cells had expanded clonally by week 6. CD8+ T cells were the subset that, on average, had more expanded clones than CD4+.

The protocol was immunoSEQ multiplex PCR, while the TCRdb copy is restricted to in-frame clones and leaves out a portion. Among some 70,000 clones listed, 91% were seen once. This TCR derives from an adult with an advanced solid tumor such as melanoma, head and neck, liver or kidney cancer. The source was CD4+ or CD8+ T cells sorted from blood, collected in a trial of the OX40 agonist ivuxolimab. V is TRBV7-8 and J is TRBJ1-1; the D gene is possibly TRBD1 (6 bases). CDR3 coding DNA: TGTGCCAGCAGCCCACAGGGCAGTGACACTGAAGCTTTCTTT. As protein: CASSPQGSDTEAFF. The full variable domain, with the rest looked up from reference TRBV7-8 and TRBJ1-1, is GAGVSQSPRYKVAKRGQDVALRCDPISGHVSLFWYQQALGQGPEFLTYFQNEAQLDKSGLPSDRFFAERPEGSVSTLKIQRTQQEDSAVYLCASSPQGSDTEAFFGQGTRLTVV.